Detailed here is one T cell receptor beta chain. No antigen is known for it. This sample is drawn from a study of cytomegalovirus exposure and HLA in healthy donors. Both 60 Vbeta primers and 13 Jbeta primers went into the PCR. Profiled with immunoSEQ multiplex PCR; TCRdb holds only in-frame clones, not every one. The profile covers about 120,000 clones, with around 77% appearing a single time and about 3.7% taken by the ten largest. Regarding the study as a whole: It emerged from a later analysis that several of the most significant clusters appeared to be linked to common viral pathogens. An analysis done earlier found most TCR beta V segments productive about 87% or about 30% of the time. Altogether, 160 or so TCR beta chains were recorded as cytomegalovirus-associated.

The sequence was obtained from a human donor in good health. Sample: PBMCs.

In DNA form, the CDR3 reads TGTGCCAGCAGCTTACAGGGGATATTGGCAGATACGCAGTATTTT. It translates to CASSLQGILADTQYF. The V call is TRBV11-2, the J call TRBJ2-3; TRBD1 might be the D (6 bases). CDR3 length equals 15 residues. In germline, CDR1 is SGHAT, CDR2 FQNNGV. Trimming stripped 2 bases from V and 4 bases from J, with 13 bases between.